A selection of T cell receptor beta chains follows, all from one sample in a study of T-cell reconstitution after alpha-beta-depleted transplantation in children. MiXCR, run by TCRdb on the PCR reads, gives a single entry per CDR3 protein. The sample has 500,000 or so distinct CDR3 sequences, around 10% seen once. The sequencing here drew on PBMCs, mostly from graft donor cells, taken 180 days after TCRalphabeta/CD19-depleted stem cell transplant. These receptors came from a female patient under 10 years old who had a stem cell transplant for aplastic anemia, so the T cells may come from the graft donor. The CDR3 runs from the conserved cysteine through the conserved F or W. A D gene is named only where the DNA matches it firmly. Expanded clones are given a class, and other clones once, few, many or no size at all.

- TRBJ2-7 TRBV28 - CASIYRTGGGYEQYF TGTGCCAGCATATATCGGACTGGCGGAGGGTACGAGCAGTACTTC
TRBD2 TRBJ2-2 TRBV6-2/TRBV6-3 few CASSYSLAGGLTPRELFF TGTGCCAGCAGTTACAGTCTAGCGGGAGGTCTTACGCCCCGGGAGCTGTTTTTT
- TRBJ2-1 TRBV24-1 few CATSERGTEQFF TGTGCCACCAGTGAAAGGGGGACTGAGCAGTTCTTC
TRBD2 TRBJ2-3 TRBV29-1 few CSVPGTSGRPALSSTDTQYF TGCAGCGTTCCCGGGACTAGCGGTCGCCCTGCTCTTTCTAGCACAGATACGCAGTATTTT
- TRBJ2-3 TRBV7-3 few CASSLTTPLTDTQYF TGTGCCAGCAGTTTGACGACTCCTCTCACAGATACGCAGTATTTT
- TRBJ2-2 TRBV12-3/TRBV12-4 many CASSSRTAGTGELFF TGTGCCAGCAGTTCCCGGACAGCCGGAACCGGGGAGCTGTTTTTT
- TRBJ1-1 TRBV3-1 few CASSQVTKFTDTEAFF TGTGCCAGCAGCCAAGTGACCAAATTTACTGACACTGAAGCTTTCTTT
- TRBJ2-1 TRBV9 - CASSPGAGNEQFF TGTGCCAGCAGCCCCGGTGCTGGGAATGAGCAGTTCTTC
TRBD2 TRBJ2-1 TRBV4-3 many CASSQDGGSYNEQFF TGCGCCAGCAGCCAAGATGGCGGGAGCTACAATGAGCAGTTCTTC
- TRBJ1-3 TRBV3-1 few CASSQPGNTIYF TGTGCCAGCAGCCAACCCGGAAACACCATATATTTT
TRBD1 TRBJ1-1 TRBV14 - CASSHPGGGIQNTEAFF TGTGCCAGCAGCCATCCAGGGGGCGGGATTCAGAACACTGAAGCTTTCTTT
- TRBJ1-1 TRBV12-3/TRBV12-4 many CASTSGAMNTEAFF TGTGCCAGCACCTCCGGGGCCATGAACACTGAAGCTTTCTTT
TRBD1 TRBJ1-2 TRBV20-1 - CSASPGQGTYGYTF TGCAGTGCTTCCCCGGGACAGGGCACCTATGGCTACACCTTC
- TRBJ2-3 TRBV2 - CASTVGADTQYF TGTGCCAGCACGGTGGGGGCAGATACGCAGTATTTT
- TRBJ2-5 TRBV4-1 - CASSQSSTDEETQYF TGCGCCAGCAGCCAATCGTCCACAGACGAAGAGACCCAGTACTTC
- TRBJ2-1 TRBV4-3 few CASSPTGRYEQFF TGCGCCAGCAGCCCTACAGGGAGGTATGAGCAGTTCTTC
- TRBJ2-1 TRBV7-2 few CASISPLYNEQFF TGTGCCAGCATTTCTCCCCTTTACAATGAGCAGTTCTTC
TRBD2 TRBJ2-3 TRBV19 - CASRETSGSADTQYF TGTGCCAGTAGGGAGACTAGCGGGAGCGCAGATACGCAGTATTTT
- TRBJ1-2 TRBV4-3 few CASSQDTQGQNPLHGYTF TGCGCCAGCAGCCAAGATACCCAGGGTCAGAACCCTCTCCATGGCTACACCTTC
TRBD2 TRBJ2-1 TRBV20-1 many CSARQLADSSYNEQFF TGCAGTGCTAGACAACTAGCGGATAGCTCCTACAATGAGCAGTTCTTC
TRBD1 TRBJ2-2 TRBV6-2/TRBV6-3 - CASSEDRETGELFF TGTGCCAGCAGTGAGGACAGGGAGACCGGGGAGCTGTTTTTT
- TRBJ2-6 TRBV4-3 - CASSSWTPVGANVLTF TGCGCCAGCAGTTCATGGACGCCGGTCGGGGCCAACGTCCTGACTTTC
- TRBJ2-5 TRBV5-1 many CASRLGREETQYF TGCGCCAGCAGACTCGGGAGAGAAGAGACCCAGTACTTC
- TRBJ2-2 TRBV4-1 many CASSQDFGAGELFF TGCGCCAGCAGCCAAGATTTTGGGGCCGGGGAGCTGTTTTTT
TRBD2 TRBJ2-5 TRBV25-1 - CASSPNLAGLETQYF TGTGCCAGCAGCCCAAATCTAGCGGGGCTAGAGACCCAGTACTTC
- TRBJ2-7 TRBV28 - CASSVDLSSYEQYF TGTGCCAGCAGTGTGGACCTAAGCTCCTACGAGCAGTACTTC
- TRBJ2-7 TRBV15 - CATSRDRQKGSYEQYF TGTGCCACCAGCAGAGATCGGCAAAAGGGGTCCTACGAGCAGTACTTC
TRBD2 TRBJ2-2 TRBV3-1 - CASSQERLAGGGELFF TGTGCCAGCAGCCAAGAACGTCTAGCGGGAGGAGGGGAGCTGTTTTTT
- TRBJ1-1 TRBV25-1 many CASSESATGSEAFF TGTGCCAGCAGTGAATCCGCCACAGGGTCCGAAGCTTTCTTT
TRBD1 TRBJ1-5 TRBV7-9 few CASNGQVGQPQHF TGTGCCAGCAACGGACAGGTCGGTCAGCCCCAGCATTTT
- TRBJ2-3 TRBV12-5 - CASGLLGGLPPDTQYF TGTGCTAGTGGTTTGCTCGGGGGACTCCCCCCGGATACGCAGTATTTT
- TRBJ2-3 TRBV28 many CASSLFTDTQYF TGTGCCAGCAGTTTATTCACAGATACGCAGTATTTT
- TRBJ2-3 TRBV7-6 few CASSARTSTDTQYF TGTGCCAGCAGTGCCCGAACTAGCACAGATACGCAGTATTTT
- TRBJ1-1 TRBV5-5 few CASSPVGGGTEAFF TGTGCCAGCAGCCCGGTAGGGGGAGGCACTGAAGCTTTCTTT
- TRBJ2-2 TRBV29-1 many CSVEGGAVTGELFF TGCAGCGTTGAGGGGGGCGCAGTCACCGGGGAGCTGTTTTTT
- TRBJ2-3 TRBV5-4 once CASSLDYRTDTQYF TGTGCCAGCAGCTTGGACTACCGCACAGATACGCAGTATTTT
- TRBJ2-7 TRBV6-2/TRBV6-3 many CASSLRGMSSYEQYF TGTGCCAGCAGCCTTCGCGGGATGAGCTCCTACGAGCAGTACTTC
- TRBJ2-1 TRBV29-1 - CSVEDLNVEAYNEQFF TGCAGCGTTGAAGATCTTAATGTCGAGGCCTACAATGAGCAGTTCTTC
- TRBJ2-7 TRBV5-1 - CASSLVDPYEQYF TGCGCCAGCAGCTTGGTCGACCCCTACGAGCAGTACTTC
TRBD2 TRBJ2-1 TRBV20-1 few CSGQRTSGPYNEQFF TGCAGTGGTCAGAGGACTAGCGGGCCGTACAATGAGCAGTTCTTC
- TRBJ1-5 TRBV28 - CASSLSADNQPQHF TGTGCCAGCAGTTTATCGGCAGACAATCAGCCCCAGCATTTT
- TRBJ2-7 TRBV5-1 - CASSSPMGRGVSTYEQYF TGCGCCAGCAGCTCCCCGATGGGCAGGGGAGTCTCCACCTACGAGCAGTACTTC
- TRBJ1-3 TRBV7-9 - CASSLRDSPSGNTIYF TGTGCCAGCAGCTTACGCGACAGCCCTTCAGGAAACACCATATATTTT
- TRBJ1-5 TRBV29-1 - CSVSRGANQPQHF TGCAGCGTGAGTAGGGGGGCCAATCAGCCCCAGCATTTT
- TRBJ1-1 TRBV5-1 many CASSLASEPIFEAFF TGCGCCAGCAGCTTGGCCTCGGAGCCAATTTTCGAAGCTTTCTTT
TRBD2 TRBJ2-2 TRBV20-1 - CSASSGGNTGELFF TGCAGTGCTTCTAGCGGGGGTAACACCGGGGAGCTGTTTTTT
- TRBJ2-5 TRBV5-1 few CASSLEMAGETQYF TGCGCCAGCAGCTTGGAGATGGCGGGAGAGACCCAGTACTTC
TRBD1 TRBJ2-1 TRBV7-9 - CASSDSGGSYNEQFF TGTGCCAGCAGCGACTCAGGGGGCTCCTACAATGAGCAGTTCTTC
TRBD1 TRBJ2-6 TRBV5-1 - CASSLGGQGARGANVLTF TGCGCCAGCAGCTTGGGTGGACAGGGGGCGCGTGGGGCCAACGTCCTGACTTTC
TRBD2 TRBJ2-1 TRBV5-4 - CASSLEGRVYNEQFF TGTGCCAGCAGCTTGGAGGGGAGGGTTTACAATGAGCAGTTCTTC